Presented here are 25 T cell receptor beta chains from one specimen sequenced in a study of T cell repertoires in cytomegalovirus infection. These receptors lack a known antigen. A single record per CDR3 protein comes from TCRdb applying MiXCR to the reads. The sample gives some 110,000 distinct CDR3 sequences, around 10% of which show up once; 25% to 40% is in the top ten. Sequenced: PBMCs, sequenced either directly or after in vitro stimulation (not recorded which). These receptors originate from a human donor in good health (CMV status not recorded). Some clones in this sample may be carry-over from other donors' samples.

This clonotype showed up many times. The chain has TRBV7-2 and TRBJ1-1; D may be TRBD1 (5 bases). Trimming left V 1 base short and J 4 bases short, with 10 bases between. CDR3 length: 14 residues. Germline lookup yields CDR1 SGHTA and CDR2 FQGNSA. The CDR3 DNA follows: TGTGCCAGCAGCTTAGGCAGGGTAGGCACTGAAGCTTTCTTT. Translating gives CASSLGRVGTEAFF.

CDR3 coding DNA: TGTGCCAGTAGTATCTCCCAGAGGACTAGCGGGATCTCCTACGAGCAGTACTTC. Translating it yields CASSISQRTSGISYEQYF. The V call is TRBV19, the J call TRBJ2-7, with 12 positions matching TRBD2. The CDR3 has 18 residues. J gave up 0 bases and V 3 bases, and 9 bases lay outside the gene matches. Germline V gives CDR1 LNHDA, CDR2 SQIVND (reference sequence).

The chain employs TRBV10-3 and TRBJ1-5, with 10 positions matching TRBD1. The CDR3 runs to 15 residues. Trimming took 6 bases from V and 0 from J; bases not matched to a gene: 2. Germline CDR1 reads ENHRY; CDR2 reads SYGVKD. CDR3 protein: CAIRGDRGSNQPQHF. The CDR3 DNA is TGTGCCATCAGGGGGGACAGGGGTAGCAATCAGCCCCAGCATTTT.

This clonotype was detected many times. The chain has TRBV7-8 and TRBJ1-3, with D possibly being TRBD1 (6 bases). Trimming left V 5 bases short and J 0 bases short, with 17 bases between. The germline CDR1 and CDR2 sequences are SGHVS and FQNEAQ. The CDR3 is 17 amino acids. The CDR3 bases are TGTGCCAGCAGCATCCTGGTCCAGGGGCACTCTGGAAACACCATATATTTT. This codes for CASSILVQGHSGNTIYF.

This clonotype turned up a few times. This chain uses TRBV5-1 with TRBJ2-6; TRBD1 might be the D (6 bases). CDR1 is SGHRS, CDR2 YFSETQ, per germline. This CDR3 is 17 amino acids long. Trimming took 2 bases from V and 0 from J, leaving 12 bases between them. The CDR3 is CASSLTGQSSGANVLTF. CDR3 coding DNA: TGCGCCAGCAGCTTAACGGGACAAAGCTCTGGGGCCAACGTCCTGACTTTC. Using reference TRBV5-1 and TRBJ2-6 for the parts outside the CDR3, the full variable domain is KAGVTQTPRYLIKTRGQQVTLSCSPISGHRSVSWYQQTPGQGLQFLFEYFSETQRNKGNFPGRFSGRQFSNSRSEMNVSTLELGDSALYLCASSLTGQSSGANVLTFGAGSRLTVL.

This clonotype was counted at least ten times. The V gene is TRBV6-1, the J gene TRBJ2-3; 9 bases align to TRBD2. Per germline, CDR1 MNHNS and CDR2 SASEGT. The CDR3 has 13 residues. V lost 6 bases and J lost 5; bases outside the gene matches: 3. CDR3: CASRLAGEDTQYF. The CDR3 bases are TGTGCCAGCAGATTAGCGGGAGAAGATACGCAGTATTTT.

This clonotype was detected many times. The chain is built from TRBV7-2 and TRBJ2-4; no reliable D call. There are 16 residues in the CDR3. V shed 3 bases and J shed 0 bases, with 12 bases lying between them. Germline assignment: CDR1 SGHTA and CDR2 FQGNSA. The CDR3 bases are TGTGCCAGCAGCTTGCGGCAGGTAGTAGCCAAAAACATTCAGTACTTC. This gives the protein CASSLRQVVAKNIQYF.

The chain recombines TRBV12-3 or TRBV12-4 with TRBJ2-1; 11 bases agree with TRBD2. V gave up 1 base and J gave up 7 bases; unmatched junction bases: 3. The CDR3 has 15 residues. The chain's CDR3 is CASSLVSSGRNEQFF. The CDR3 coding sequence is TGTGCCAGCAGTTTAGTGTCTAGCGGGAGGAATGAGCAGTTCTTC.

This clonotype was seen a few times. The gene calls are TRBV28 and TRBJ1-2, with 7 bases identical to TRBD1. CDR1 is MDHEN and CDR2 is SYDVKM in the germline V gene. This CDR3 region has 18 residues. Losses at the gene ends were 6 bases for V and 0 bases for J; bases not matched to a gene: 16. The CDR3 is CASSNRGGGRGSNYGYTF. As DNA, the CDR3 is TGTGCCAGCAGCAATAGGGGAGGGGGCAGGGGATCTAACTATGGCTACACCTTC.

The table lists this clonotype with a few counts. The chain uses TRBV29-1 and TRBJ2-5; 10 bases are shared with TRBD1. Germline-derived CDR1 and CDR2 are SQVTM and ANQGSEA. Germline trimming cut 5 bases from V and 6 bases from J; bases unmatched to any gene: 9. The CDR3 extends over 14 amino acids. Here the CDR3 reads CSVRRDRGFKTQYF. In nucleotides, the CDR3 is TGCAGCGTTCGAAGGGACAGGGGTTTTAAGACCCAGTACTTC.

The rearrangement links TRBV30 to TRBJ2-3, with 7 nucleotides matching TRBD2. V was clipped by 0 bases and J by 5 bases; unmatched bases: 8. The germline V gene has CDR1 GTSNPN and CDR2 SVGIG (reference sequence). The CDR3 covers 15 residues. In DNA, the CDR3 is TGTGCCTGGAGTGTAGGCGGGAGTTCCGTAGATACGCAGTATTTT. It yields the protein CAWSVGGSSVDTQYF.

This clonotype was counted many times. The chain recombines TRBV19 with TRBJ1-1; D remains ambiguous. The germline CDR1 and CDR2 sequences are LNHDA and SQIVND (reference sequence). The CDR3 has 13 amino acids. V was clipped by 6 bases and J by 3 bases, with 11 bases between them. Here the CDR3 DNA reads TGTGCCAGTAGAACCTACAGTTACACTGAAGCTTTCTTT. The encoded protein is CASRTYSYTEAFF.

This clonotype was observed at least ten times. The chain employs TRBV12-3 or TRBV12-4 and TRBJ1-5; D perhaps matches TRBD1 (6 bases). The CDR3 extends over 15 amino acids. V shed 2 bases and J shed 3 bases, with 11 bases lying between them. The CDR3 coding sequence is TGTGCCAGCAGTTTATTACAGGGAGTCAATCAGCCCCAGCATTTT. Translating gives CASSLLQGVNQPQHF.

This clonotype was counted between two and nine times. The V gene is TRBV29-1, the J gene TRBJ1-1; D uncertain. This CDR3 has 13 residues. V lost 2 bases and J 1 base, leaving 8 bases between the germline ends. From germline, CDR1 is SQVTM and CDR2 ANQGSEA. In DNA, the CDR3 is TGCAGCGTTGAACGGGCCGCGAACACTGAAGCTTTCTTT. Translated: CSVERAANTEAFF.

This clonotype was detected many times. The chain has TRBV7-9 and TRBJ2-3; D perhaps matches TRBD2 (7 bases). From germline, CDR1 is SEHNR and CDR2 FQNEAQ (reference sequence). This CDR3 spans 16 amino acids. The germline V and J ends were trimmed by 4 bases and 2 bases, with 16 bases remaining between them. The CDR3 is CASSWGLAVFTDTQYF. CDR3 nucleotide sequence: TGTGCCAGCAGCTGGGGGCTAGCGGTCTTCACAGATACGCAGTATTTT.

This clonotype was recorded at least ten times. The rearrangement uses TRBV7-8 and TRBJ2-7, with D possibly TRBD2 on 7 matching bases. Trimming stripped 1 base from V and 2 bases from J, with 15 bases between. The CDR3 is made up of 16 amino acids. In germline, CDR1 is SGHVS, CDR2 FQNEAQ. The DNA for the CDR3 is TGTGCCAGCAGCTTAGAAGGGGGAGGGTGGCCCTACGAGCAGTACTTC. As protein: CASSLEGGGWPYEQYF.

This clonotype was recorded at least ten times. This rearrangement joins TRBV6-1 to TRBJ1-5; tentative D call: TRBD1 (6 bases). Trimming took 6 bases from V and 1 from J, leaving 16 bases between them. The CDR3 length is 16 residues. CDR1 is MNHNS, CDR2 SASEGT, per germline. CDR3 DNA: TGTGCCAGCAGGCCAGCGGAGAGGGGGAGCAATCAGCCCCAGCATTTT. Translation gives CASRPAERGSNQPQHF.

V gene TRBV10-3 combines with J gene TRBJ1-5; 7 bases match TRBD1. The V gene's germline CDR1 is ENHRY and CDR2 SYGVKD. J gave up 7 bases and V 0 bases, and 3 bases lay outside the gene matches. The CDR3 runs 14 residues. CDR3 nucleotides: TGTGCCATCAGTGAGTCGGCAGGGGGGCAGCCCCAGCATTTT. As protein: CAISESAGGQPQHF.

This clonotype appeared many times. The chain is built from TRBV7-2 and TRBJ1-4, with D possibly being TRBD1 (5 bases). Deletions cut 9 bases from V and 5 bases from J, with 25 bases between. In germline, CDR1 is SGHTA, CDR2 FQGNSA. CDR3 size: 17 residues. The CDR3 sequence is CARIEKRERGGNEKLFF. The CDR3 DNA sequence: TGTGCCAGGATAGAGAAGCGGGAAAGGGGAGGAAATGAAAAACTGTTTTTT.

This clonotype was counted ten times or more. The V gene is TRBV7-9, the J gene TRBJ2-5, with D perhaps matching TRBD1 (6 bases). The CDR3 loop spans 15 amino acids. Germline values: CDR1 SEHNR, CDR2 FQNEAQ (reference sequence). V dropped 1 base and J dropped 2 bases, with 11 bases sitting between them. CDR3 DNA: TGTGCCAGCAGCTTAGACCGCCAGGGGCAAGAGACCCAGTACTTC. This translates into CASSLDRQGQETQYF.

This clonotype was observed a few times. This chain links TRBV12-3 or TRBV12-4 with TRBJ1-1; TRBD1 agrees at 7 bases. The CDR3 is 16 residues long. The ends lost 6 bases at V and 2 bases at J; junction bases unmatched: 12. The chain's CDR3 is CASRGGYGQTNTEAFF. CDR3 DNA sequence: TGTGCCAGCAGAGGGGGCTACGGACAGACAAACACTGAAGCTTTCTTT.

The gene calls are TRBV19 and TRBJ1-1; no firm D call. This CDR3 spans 15 amino acids. Germline V CDR1 and CDR2: LNHDA, SQIVND (reference sequence). V shed 5 bases and J shed 3 bases, with 16 bases lying between them. The CDR3 loop reads CASSLLNKHDTEAFF. The CDR3 DNA reads TGTGCCAGTAGTTTGCTGAACAAGCACGACACTGAAGCTTTCTTT.

This clonotype was observed many times. The chain recombines TRBV19 with TRBJ2-4; D ambiguous. Looked up from germline, CDR1 is LNHDA and CDR2 is SQIVND (reference sequence). Trimming took off 4 bases at V and 6 bases at J, with 13 bases between the two ends. The length of the CDR3 is 14 residues. In nucleotides, the CDR3 is TGTGCCAGTAGTACGGGCACAGATGGAAACATTCAGTACTTC. It translates to CASSTGTDGNIQYF.

This clonotype was found a few times. The J gene is TRBJ2-3, the V gene TRBV6-2 or TRBV6-3, with D hard to call. Germline V CDR1 and CDR2: MNHEY, SVGEGT. The CDR3 extends over 10 amino acids. Trimming pared 0 bases from V and 14 bases from J, leaving 6 bases between. This CDR3 reads CASSYSKVYF. In DNA, the CDR3 is TGTGCCAGCAGTTACTCGAAGGTGTATTTT.

The chain combines TRBV20-1 with TRBJ1-3, with D maybe TRBD1 (6 bases). V was cut by 3 bases and J by 0 bases, with 12 bases left in between. Germline loops: CDR1 DFQATT, CDR2 SNEGSKA (reference sequence). The CDR3 totals 15 residues. This CDR3 reads CSASTGGGSGNTIYF. The CDR3 DNA is TGCAGTGCTAGCACCGGAGGGGGCTCTGGAAACACCATATATTTT.